The entry below gives a single TCR beta chain sequence along with its context. This clone showed up just a few times. It lacks a known antigen. Base qualities are not at hand, and no much larger clone is one base apart. The immunoSEQ Assay, a bias-controlled multiplex PCR, was used to amplify TCRbeta CDR3 regions from genomic DNA. The original methods were these. The number of nucleated cells in each sample was estimated from the amplification of reference gene primers within the assay. To quantify the absolute abundance of each unique TCRbeta CDR3 rearrangement, sequence reads were collapsed and filtered. Productive Simpson clonality was computed per sample as the square root of Simpson's diversity index over productive rearrangements. This is the immuneACCESS table as TCRdb keeps it, with only in-frame sequences that have V and J called. A part of the clones is gone; compared with another copy, unresolved V genes explain less than half, and the rest is unexplained. V and J calls plus clone size are reproduced from that table; the DNA served to infer D and trimming. This sample is represented by fewer than 85,000 clones; over 65% of them were singletons. The ten most abundant clones make up under 40% of the sample.

The collaborating institutions used their own protocols to collect whole blood in K2EDTA tubes. For TCRbeta analysis, collaborators shipped samples in one of three forms: frozen whole blood, isolated PBMCs, or DNA extracted from either of those sample types. This sample is drawn from a study of blood T cell repertoires in COVID-19 (dated by TCRdb to about 2020). For the study in its entirety: The collaborator samples originated in the United States, Italy and Spain and spanned the acute and convalescent phases of COVID-19. Samples came from the ongoing ImmuneRACE study (first 160 participants) plus 1,254 subjects from 6 global collaborators. The repertoires were made available in a free public database intended to serve as a resource for research on the immune response to SARS-CoV-2. Deeply sampled blood TCRbeta repertoires from subjects exposed to, actively infected with, or recovered from COVID-19 were included in the dataset. Nearly every sample came with metadata listing a de-identified subject ID, COVID-19 status, age in years and sex. The material from the prospective study consisted of cDNA or gDNA derived from T cells, B-cell-depleted T cells, or PBMCs. HLA class I and class II types, where available, came from metadata supplied by the sample provider rather than from assay-based typing.

Broader findings and caveats from the paper: How much clinical and demographic metadata was included differed by source and by participant, and the metadata was provided uncurated.

This TCR derives from a woman aged 70-85 years with acute or convalescent COVID-19. Specimen: peripheral blood.

The CDR3 region reads CASSLDPDRVNGYTF. The DNA sequence follows: TGTGCCAGCAGCTTAGACCCCGACAGGGTGAATGGCTACACCTTC. The V and J segments used are TRBV7-2 and TRBJ1-2, with 7 junctional bases fitting TRBD1. The CDR3 sequence holds 15 residues, the cysteine and phenylalanine included. Solely the CDR3 DNA is kept, with 45 bases framed from the first base. V and J are trimmed by 1 base and 6 bases, and the gene matches miss 8 bases of the junction. Based on the germline V gene, the CDR1 and CDR2 sequences are SGHTA and FQGNSA.